These 5 T cell receptor beta chains originate from one sample sequenced in a study of shared clonotypes between healthy human individuals. This table comes from immunoSEQ multiplex PCR, and its TCRdb copy is limited to in-frame clones, with some not included. The sample lists millions of clones; over 85% were seen once. Sequencing input: naive CD4+ T cells sorted from blood. Stated subset: CD45RA+ positively selected. The receptors derive from a man between 18 and 35 years old in good health.

The rearrangement joins TRBV7-6 to TRBJ2-1; 7 bases map to TRBD1. Germline V gives CDR1 SGHVS, CDR2 FNYEAQ. Trimming removed 2 bases from V and 2 bases from J; junction bases left unmatched: 6. The CDR3 runs 16 residues. The CDR3 DNA reads TGTGCCAGCAGCTTAACGACAGGGTCCACCTACAATGAGCAGTTCTTC. This encodes CASSLTTGSTYNEQFF.

The rearrangement joins TRBV6-5 to TRBJ2-7; possibly TRBD1 for D (5 bases). CDR3 length: 11 amino acids. Per the germline V gene, CDR1 is MNHEY and CDR2 is SVGAGI. Trimming took 5 bases from V and 6 from J, leaving 8 bases between them. CDR3 sequence reads: CASSLQGEQYF. In DNA, the CDR3 is TGTGCCAGCAGTCTGCAGGGCGAGCAGTACTTC.

The rearrangement uses TRBV19 and TRBJ1-6; TRBD1 aligns across 7 bases. This CDR3 has 15 amino acids. The junction had 7 bases not matched to a gene; V was cut back by 5 bases and J by 6 bases. Germline V gene data show CDR1 as LNHDA and CDR2 as SQIVND (reference sequence). CDR3 nucleotide sequence: TGTGCCAGTAGTGGCACAGGGGTGGGTAATTCACCCCTCCACTTT. This gives the protein CASSGTGVGNSPLHF.

This chain uses TRBV4-1 with TRBJ2-7; D may be TRBD1 or TRBD2 (5 bases each). CDR1 and CDR2 from the germline V gene are MGHRA and YSYEKL. V lost 5 bases, J lost 6 bases, and 20 bases lay in between. The CDR3 consists of 15 residues. The CDR3 is CASSFQRGTAGEQYF. CDR3 bases: TGCGCCAGCAGCTTCCAACGGGGCACCGCGGGCGAGCAGTACTTC.

The gene calls are TRBV2 and TRBJ1-5, with 9 bases that match TRBD1. This CDR3 comprises 15 residues. Germline V gene sequence: CDR1 SNHLY, CDR2 FYNNEI. Trimming at V came to 6 bases and at J to 4 bases, leaving 7 bases not matched to a gene. Here the CDR3 DNA reads TGTGCCAGCAGATCTTGGGACAGGGAGAATCAGCCCCAGCATTTT. Encoded protein: CASRSWDRENQPQHF.